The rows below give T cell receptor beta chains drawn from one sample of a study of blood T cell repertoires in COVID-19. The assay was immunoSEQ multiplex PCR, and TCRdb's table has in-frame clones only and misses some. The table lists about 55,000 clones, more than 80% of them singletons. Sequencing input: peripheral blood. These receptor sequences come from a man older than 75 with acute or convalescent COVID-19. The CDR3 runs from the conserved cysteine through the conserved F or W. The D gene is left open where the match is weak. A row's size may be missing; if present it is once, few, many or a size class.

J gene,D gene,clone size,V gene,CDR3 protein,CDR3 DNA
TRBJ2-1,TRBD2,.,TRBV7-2,CASSPGGDNEQFF,TGTGCCAGCAGCCCGGGGGGGGACAATGAGCAGTTCTTC
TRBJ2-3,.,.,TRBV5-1,CASSQDRTSTDTQYF,TGCGCCAGCAGTCAAGACAGGACTAGCACAGATACGCAGTATTTT
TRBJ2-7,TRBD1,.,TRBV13,CASSTGTGGEQYF,TGTGCCAGCAGCACAGGGACAGGCGGTGAGCAGTACTTC
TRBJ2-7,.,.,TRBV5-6,CASQPGGGNYEQYF,TGTGCCAGCCAGCCCGGCGGAGGAAACTACGAGCAGTACTTC
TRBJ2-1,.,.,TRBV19,CASSPEGGAPYNEQFF,TGTGCCAGTAGCCCAGAGGGGGGGGCCCCCTACAATGAGCAGTTCTTC
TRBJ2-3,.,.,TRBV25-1,CASSERDTGDTQYF,TGTGCCAGCAGTGAACGGGACACCGGGGATACGCAGTATTTT
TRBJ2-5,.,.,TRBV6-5,CASDRTGQETQYF,TGTGCCAGCGACCGGACGGGACAAGAGACCCAGTACTTC
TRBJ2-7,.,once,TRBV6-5,CASRGGTGVGYEQYF,TGTGCCAGCAGGGGAGGAACAGGGGTTGGGTACGAGCAGTACTTC
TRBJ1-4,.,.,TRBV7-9,CASSLALGPENEKLFF,TGTGCCAGCAGCTTAGCTTTGGGGCCAGAAAATGAAAAACTGTTTTTT
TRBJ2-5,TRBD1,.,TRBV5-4,CASGGQGYQETQYF,TGTGCCAGCGGAGGACAGGGGTACCAAGAGACCCAGTACTTC
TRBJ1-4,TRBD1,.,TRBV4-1,CASSRVTGYEKLFF,TGCGCCAGCAGCCGAGTGACAGGGTACGAAAAACTGTTTTTT
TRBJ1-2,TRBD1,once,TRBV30,CAWRHGQGGHYGYTF,TGTGCCTGGAGGCACGGACAGGGTGGTCACTATGGCTACACCTTC
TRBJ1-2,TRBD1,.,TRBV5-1,CASSLGAGGGNYGYTF,TGCGCCAGCAGCTTGGGGGCAGGGGGCGGTAACTATGGCTACACCTTC
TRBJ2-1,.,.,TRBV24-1,CATSGTGVRSSYNEQFF,TGTGCCACCAGTGGGACTGGGGTACGTAGCTCCTACAATGAGCAGTTCTTC
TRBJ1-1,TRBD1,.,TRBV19,CASRDRTGLNTEAFF,TGTGCCAGTAGAGACCGGACAGGGCTGAACACTGAAGCTTTCTTT
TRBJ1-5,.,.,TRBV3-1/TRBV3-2,CASSLGSSLPQHF,TGTGCCAGCAGCCTCGGGTCGAGTCTGCCCCAGCATTTT
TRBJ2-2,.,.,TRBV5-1,CASSSEPGWYTGELFF,TGCGCCAGCAGCTCAGAGCCAGGATGGTACACCGGGGAGCTGTTTTTT
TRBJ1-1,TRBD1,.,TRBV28,CASSPHGQGDTEAFF,TGTGCCAGCAGTCCCCACGGACAGGGGGACACTGAAGCTTTCTTT
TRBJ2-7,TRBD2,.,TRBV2,CATTSQWYEQYF,TGTGCCACGACTAGCCAGTGGTACGAGCAGTACTTC
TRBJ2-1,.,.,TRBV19,CASSRAKEGWNEQFF,TGTGCCAGTAGTAGGGCCAAGGAGGGGTGGAATGAGCAGTTCTTC
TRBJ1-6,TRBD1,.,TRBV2,CASRDRGNSPLHF,TGTGCCAGCAGGGACAGGGGCAATTCACCCCTCCACTTT
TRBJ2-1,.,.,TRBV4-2,CASSQEDTSSYNEQFF,TGTGCCAGCAGCCAAGAAGACACGAGCTCCTACAATGAGCAGTTCTTC
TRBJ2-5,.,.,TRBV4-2,CASSQPGLEGAQYF,TGTGCCAGCAGCCAACCGGGTCTCGAAGGGGCCCAGTACTTC
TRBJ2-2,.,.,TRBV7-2,CASSLGGVATGELFF,TGTGCCAGCAGCTTAGGCGGGGTCGCCACCGGGGAGCTGTTTTTT
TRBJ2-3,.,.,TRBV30,CAWSVQGSDTQYF,TGTGCCTGGAGCGTACAGGGTTCAGATACGCAGTATTTT